This TCR beta chain comes out of a study of radiotherapy plus CTLA-4 blockade in lung cancer. The table came from immunoSEQ multiplex PCR; TCRdb's copy has only in-frame clones and leaves some out. The sample yields 50,000 to 65,000 clones, 60% to 80% seen once. Details on this clone: Its antigen remains unidentified.

Study outcomes and limitations: Reported findings show early blood T cell clone dynamics, with interferon-beta, best predicted response.

The sequence was obtained from a human donor with non-small cell lung cancer whose response to radiotherapy plus ipilimumab could not be evaluated. Material: peripheral blood, obtained from a patient treated with radiotherapy plus ipilimumab.

In nucleotides, the CDR3 is TGTGCCAGCAGTTTGACAGGGCGGGAGAACACTGAAGCTTTCTTT. Amino acids: CASSLTGRENTEAFF. This chain joins TRBV28 and TRBJ1-1, with TRBD1 identical over 7 bases. V shed 3 bases and J 1 base; nucleotides not matched to a gene: 5. The length of the CDR3 is 15 residues. Germline loops: CDR1 MDHEN, CDR2 SYDVKM.